This entry lists 17 T cell receptor beta chains sequenced from one sample in a study of cytomegalovirus exposure and HLA in healthy donors. A multiplex PCR was run with 60 Vbeta primers and 13 Jbeta primers. Data came from immunoSEQ multiplex PCR; TCRdb stores just in-frame clones and leaves some out. The data show roughly 52,000 clones, around 78% seen once. The sample consisted of PBMCs. These receptors were obtained from a female donor in good health and CMV-seronegative.

The V gene is TRBV29-1, the J gene TRBJ1-1; D possibly corresponds to TRBD1 (6 bases). CDR1 and CDR2 (germline): SQVTM, ANQGSEA. V was trimmed by 4 bases and J by 0 bases, leaving 9 bases between them. This CDR3 comprises 13 residues. DNA for the CDR3: TGCAGCGTTGGGGGGGGCTTGAACACTGAAGCTTTCTTT. This codes for CSVGGGLNTEAFF.

The CDR3 protein is CASSNNRYEQYF. CDR3 DNA sequence: TGTGCCAGTAGTAATAACCGGTACGAGCAGTACTTC. The rearrangement uses TRBV19 and TRBJ2-7; D ambiguous. The V gene's germline CDR1 is LNHDA and CDR2 SQIVND (reference sequence). The CDR3 length is 12 residues. Trimming removed 4 bases at V and 4 bases at J, with 8 bases between. The variable domain in full, with the rest retrieved from reference TRBV19 and TRBJ2-7, is DGGITQSPKYLFRKEGQNVTLSCEQNLNHDAMYWYRQDPGQGLRLIYYSQIVNDFQKGDIAEGYSVSREKKESFPLTVTSAQKNPTAFYLCASSNNRYEQYFGPGTRLTVT.

The CDR3 reads CASSRGGTYEQYF. CDR3 sequence (DNA): TGTGCCAGTTCGCGGGGGGGAACCTACGAGCAGTACTTC. V usage is TRBV19 and J usage is TRBJ2-7, with 9 bases that match TRBD2. This CDR3 has 13 amino acids. Germline V gene sequence: CDR1 LNHDA, CDR2 SQIVND (reference sequence). J gave up 2 bases and V 8 bases, and 4 bases lay outside the gene matches.

The chain recombines TRBV7-2 with TRBJ1-5; D unclear. The CDR3 has 13 residues. Trimming took 1 base from V and 6 from J, leaving 7 bases between them. Germline V lookup: CDR1 SGHTA, CDR2 FQGNSA. The CDR3 sequence: CASSLVGVQPQHF. CDR3 coding DNA: TGTGCCAGCAGCTTAGTCGGAGTTCAGCCCCAGCATTTT.

The chain employs TRBV9 and TRBJ2-1, with 8 positions matching TRBD1. CDR3 size: 16 residues. Germline assignment: CDR1 SGDLS and CDR2 YYNGEE. The junction had 12 bases not matched to a gene; V was cut back by 3 bases and J by 7 bases. The CDR3 DNA sequence: TGTGCCAGCAGCGGCCGGACAGGGACTCTTATGAATGAGCAGTTCTTC. As protein: CASSGRTGTLMNEQFF.

The CDR3 DNA sequence: TGTGCTAGTGGTTGGGGAAGGGGCCTGTATAGCACAGATACGCAGTATTTT. Amino acid sequence: CASGWGRGLYSTDTQYF. The gene calls are TRBV12-5 and TRBJ2-3; a possible D gene is TRBD1 (5 bases). This CDR3 is built from 17 residues. Germline CDR1 reads LGHNT; CDR2 reads FRNRAP. Trimming took off 4 bases at V and 0 bases at J, with 17 bases between the two ends. Full variable domain (outside the CDR3, taken from reference TRBV12-5 and TRBJ2-3): DARVTQTPRHKVTEMGQEVTMRCQPILGHNTVFWYRQTMMQGLELLAYFRNRAPLDDSGMPKDRFSAEMPDATLATLKIQPSEPRDSAVYFCASGWGRGLYSTDTQYFGPGTRLTVL.

The CDR3 DNA reads TGTGCCAGCAGCCCCTACGGGACTGAGAACACTGAAGCTTTCTTT. Its translation is CASSPYGTENTEAFF. The chain couples TRBV7-2 to TRBJ1-1; a possible D gene is TRBD1 (5 bases). With 5 bases removed from V and 1 base from J, the gap between germline ends came to 14 bases. This CDR3 comprises 15 residues. The germline V gene encodes CDR1 SGHTA and CDR2 FQGNSA. Full variable domain (rest looked up from reference TRBV7-2 and TRBJ1-1): GAGVSQSPSNKVTEKGKDVELRCDPISGHTALYWYRQSLGQGLEFLIYFQGNSAPDKSGLPSDRFSAERTGGSVSTLTIQRTQQEDSAVYLCASSPYGTENTEAFFGQGTRLTVV.

The chain carries TRBV7-9 and TRBJ1-4; D is unresolved. Germline loops: CDR1 SEHNR, CDR2 FQNEAQ (reference sequence). Deletions cut 3 bases from V and 9 bases from J, with 14 bases between. The CDR3 spans 14 residues. The CDR3 sequence is CASSLGGPVKKLFF. CDR3 in DNA: TGTGCCAGCAGCTTGGGCGGGCCGGTAAAAAAACTGTTTTTT.

V and J are TRBV12-2 and TRBJ1-2; the tabulated D call, TRBD1, remains unverified against the DNA. TRBV12-2 is a known pseudogene. There are 17 residues in the CDR3. CDR3 coding DNA: TGTGCAAGTCGCTTGGGCCAACTCTCAGGGGCGATCTATGGCTACACCTTC. Its translation is CASRLGQLSGAIYGYTF.

J is TRBJ2-3 and V is TRBV2, with 10 bases fitting TRBD2. J was trimmed by 7 bases and V by 6 bases; bases with no gene match: 4. CDR1 and CDR2 (germline): SNHLY, FYNNEI. This CDR3 is built from 13 residues. The CDR3 protein is CASSPSGGYTQYF. The CDR3 nucleotides are TGTGCCAGCAGCCCTAGCGGGGGATATACGCAGTATTTT.

The chain recombines TRBV9 with TRBJ1-1; no definite D call. Germline CDR1 and CDR2: SGDLS and YYNGEE. The length of the CDR3 is 13 residues. V was cut by 3 bases and J by 1 base, with 7 bases left in between. CDR3 coding DNA: TGTGCCAGCAGCGGCGGCTGGAACACTGAAGCTTTCTTT. Its protein product is CASSGGWNTEAFF.

CDR3 DNA: TGTGCCAGCAGTTACCTCACAGGGGGCAAAGAAAAACTGTTTTTT. It codes for CASSYLTGGKEKLFF. This sequence joins TRBV6-5 and TRBJ1-4; TRBD1 aligns across 9 bases. Trimming removed 2 bases from V and 8 bases from J; junction bases left unmatched: 6. The CDR3 sequence is 15 residues long. Germline V lookup: CDR1 MNHEY, CDR2 SVGAGI.

The genes are TRBV6-5 and TRBJ2-3; D unresolved. V dropped 2 bases and J dropped 10 bases, with 10 bases sitting between them. This CDR3 has 12 residues. Germline loops: CDR1 MNHEY, CDR2 SVGAGI. In nucleotides, the CDR3 is TGTGCCAGCAGTTACAACAGAAGCCCGCAGTATTTT. The encoded protein is CASSYNRSPQYF.

The rearrangement joins TRBV18 to TRBJ1-2; a weak D match, TRBD1 (6 bases). The V and J ends lost 4 bases and 4 bases respectively, with 10 bases between them. The CDR3 extends over 13 amino acids. CDR1 and CDR2 from the germline V gene are KGHSH and LQKENI. This CDR3 is CASSLTGPYGYTF. DNA for the CDR3: TGTGCCAGCTCACTTACAGGGCCCTATGGCTACACCTTC. The full variable domain, its missing parts supplied by reference TRBV18 and TRBJ1-2, is NAGVMQNPRHLVRRRGQEARLRCSPMKGHSHVYWYRQLPEEGLKFMVYLQKENIIDESGMPKERFSAEFPKEGPSILRIQQVVRGDSAAYFCASSLTGPYGYTFGSGTRLTVV.

This sequence joins TRBV2 and TRBJ1-6, with D possibly matching TRBD1 (5 bases). Germline V gene lookup returns CDR1 SNHLY and CDR2 FYNNEI. V lost 4 bases, J lost 8 bases, and 12 bases lay in between. The CDR3 has 14 amino acids. Here the CDR3 DNA reads TGTGCCAGCAGTGGTCGGGGGAATGATTCACCCCTCCACTTT. The encoded protein is CASSGRGNDSPLHF.

The V and J genes are TRBV7-3 and TRBJ2-5, with 11 bases matching TRBD2. CDR1 SGHTA and CDR2 FQGTGA come from the germline V gene. The CDR3 length is 14 residues. Unmatched junction bases numbered 6, after V lost 5 bases and J lost 7 bases. Here the CDR3 DNA reads TGTGCCAGCAGCCCGGGACTAGCGGTGGGGACCCAGTACTTC. As protein: CASSPGLAVGTQYF.

The J gene is TRBJ2-3, the V gene TRBV7-9; D remains ambiguous. CDR3 length: 12 residues. With 2 bases removed from V and 6 bases from J, the gap between germline ends came to 6 bases. CDR1 and CDR2 (germline): SEHNR, FQNEAQ (reference sequence). In DNA form, the CDR3 reads TGTGCCAGCAGCTTAAAGAGGGATACGCAGTATTTT. Its translation is CASSLKRDTQYF.